The rows below give T cell receptor beta chains drawn from one sample of a study of blood T cell repertoires in COVID-19. Profiling relied on immunoSEQ multiplex PCR, and the TCRdb table lists in-frame clones only, not all of them. The table includes approximately 360,000 clones, 88% detected once. The sample consisted of PBMCs or T cells enriched from blood (not recorded which). The receptors shown here come from a woman aged 25 to 39 with acute COVID-19. Each CDR3 is given with its conserved first and last residue. Fields, in order: D gene, V gene, J gene, clone size, CDR3 DNA, CDR3 protein. D genes are given only for firm matches. Rows may omit the clone size; those that give it use once, few, many or a size class.

d_call: .
v_call: TRBV5-1
j_call: TRBJ1-1
clone_size: .
cdr3_nt: TGCGCCAGCAGCGCGGGGCTGGGCACTGAAGCTTTCTTT
cdr3_aa: CASSAGLGTEAFF

d_call: .
v_call: TRBV6-5
j_call: TRBJ2-5
clone_size: .
cdr3_nt: TGTGCCAGCAGCGACATACAGGGGGGGGAGACCCAGTACTTC
cdr3_aa: CASSDIQGGETQYF

d_call: .
v_call: TRBV29-1
j_call: TRBJ1-2
clone_size: .
cdr3_nt: TGCAGCGTTGGACAGGACTATGGCTACACCTTC
cdr3_aa: CSVGQDYGYTF

d_call: TRBD2
v_call: TRBV5-6
j_call: TRBJ2-3
clone_size: .
cdr3_nt: TGTGCCAGCGGACTAGCGGGGGGCGGAGATACGCAGTATTTT
cdr3_aa: CASGLAGGGDTQYF

d_call: .
v_call: TRBV27
j_call: TRBJ1-1
clone_size: few
cdr3_nt: TGTGCCAGCAGGACCCTTGCTACAGGGAGAGCTGTCCATGAAGCTTTCTTT
cdr3_aa: CASRTLATGRAVHEAFF

d_call: .
v_call: TRBV2
j_call: TRBJ1-1
clone_size: .
cdr3_nt: TGTGCCAGCACCCTAGACAGGAACACTGAAGCTTTCTTT
cdr3_aa: CASTLDRNTEAFF

d_call: .
v_call: TRBV24-1
j_call: TRBJ2-7
clone_size: .
cdr3_nt: TGTGCCACCAGTGATTTGAGGGGTCCCGAGCAGTACTTC
cdr3_aa: CATSDLRGPEQYF

d_call: TRBD1
v_call: TRBV6-5
j_call: TRBJ2-7
clone_size: .
cdr3_nt: TGTGCCAGCAGCGACCCGAGACAGGGGGACAAGCAGTACTTC
cdr3_aa: CASSDPRQGDKQYF

d_call: TRBD1
v_call: TRBV12-5
j_call: TRBJ1-2
clone_size: .
cdr3_nt: TGTGCTAGTGGTCCCCCAGGGGGCGACTATGGCTACACCTTC
cdr3_aa: CASGPPGGDYGYTF

d_call: TRBD1
v_call: TRBV5-6
j_call: TRBJ1-4
clone_size: .
cdr3_nt: TGTGCCAGCAGCTCCCGACAGGGCTTAAATGAAAAACTGTTTTTT
cdr3_aa: CASSSRQGLNEKLFF

d_call: TRBD1
v_call: TRBV9
j_call: TRBJ1-1
clone_size: once
cdr3_nt: TGTGCCAGCAGCGTAGCACAGGGGGCTGCTGAAGCTTTCTTT
cdr3_aa: CASSVAQGAAEAFF

d_call: TRBD1
v_call: TRBV2
j_call: TRBJ1-4
clone_size: .
cdr3_nt: TGTGCCAGCAGTGAAACAGGACAGGGAAGAGAAAAACTGTTTTTT
cdr3_aa: CASSETGQGREKLFF

d_call: TRBD1
v_call: TRBV30
j_call: TRBJ1-2
clone_size: few
cdr3_nt: TGTGCCTGGAGGGGACAGGGGGCCGGTACTGGCTACACCTTC
cdr3_aa: CAWRGQGAGTGYTF